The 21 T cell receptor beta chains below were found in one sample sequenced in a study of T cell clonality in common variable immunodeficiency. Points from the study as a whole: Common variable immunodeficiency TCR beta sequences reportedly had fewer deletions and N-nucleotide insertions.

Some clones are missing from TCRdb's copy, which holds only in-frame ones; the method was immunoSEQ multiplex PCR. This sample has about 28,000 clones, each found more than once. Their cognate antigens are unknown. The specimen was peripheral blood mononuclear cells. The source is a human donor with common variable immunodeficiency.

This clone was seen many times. The CDR3: CASGREHTDTQYF. The CDR3 DNA, read in part, is TGTGCCAGCGGGCGGGAGCACACAGATACG. The V call is TRBV2, the J call TRBJ2-3; 7 bases agree with TRBD2. The DNA ends 3 residues before the CDR3 does, and the rest of the CDR3 is filled in from the germline J gene. V was clipped by 8 bases and J by 2 bases; unmatched bases: 4. CDR3 length: 13 residues. Per germline, CDR1 SNHLY and CDR2 FYNNEI.

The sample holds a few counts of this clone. The sequenced part of the CDR3 DNA is TGCGCCAGCAGCACCGGGGACAGACTGAGAAACACC. Its translation: CASSTGDRLRNT. The entire CDR3 protein reads CASSTGDRLRNTIYF. V is TRBV5-1 and J is TRBJ1-3, with TRBD1 matching 7 bases. The sequenced fragment ends 3 residues before the CDR3 boundary, so the rest is inferred from the germline J gene. The trim removed 4 bases at V and 5 bases at J, leaving 9 bases unmatched. CDR1 is SGHRS, CDR2 YFSETQ, per germline. This CDR3 contains 15 residues.

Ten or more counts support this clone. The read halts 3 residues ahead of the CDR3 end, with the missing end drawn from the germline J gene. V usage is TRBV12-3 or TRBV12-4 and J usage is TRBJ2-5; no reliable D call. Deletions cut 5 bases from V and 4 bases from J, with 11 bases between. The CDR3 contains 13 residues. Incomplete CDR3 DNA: TGTGCCAGCAGTCCCGGGTACCTAGAGACC. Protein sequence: CASSPGYLET. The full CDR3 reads CASSPGYLETQYF.

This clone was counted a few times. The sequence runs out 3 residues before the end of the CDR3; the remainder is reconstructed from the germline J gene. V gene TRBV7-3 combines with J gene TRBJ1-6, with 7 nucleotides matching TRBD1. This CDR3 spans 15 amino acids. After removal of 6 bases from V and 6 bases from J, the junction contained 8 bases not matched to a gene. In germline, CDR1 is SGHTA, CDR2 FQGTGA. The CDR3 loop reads CASREGAIRNSPLHF. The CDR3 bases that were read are TGTGCCAGCAGGGAGGGGGCGATCCGTAATTCACCC.

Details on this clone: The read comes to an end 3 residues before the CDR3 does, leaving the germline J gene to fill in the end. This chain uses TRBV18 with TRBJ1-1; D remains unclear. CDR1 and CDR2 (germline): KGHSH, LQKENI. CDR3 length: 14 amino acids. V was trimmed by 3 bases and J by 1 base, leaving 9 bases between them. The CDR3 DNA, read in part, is TGTGCCAGCTCACCGTCCGGTCCGAACACTGAA. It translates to CASSPSGPNTE. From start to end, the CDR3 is CASSPSGPNTEAFF.

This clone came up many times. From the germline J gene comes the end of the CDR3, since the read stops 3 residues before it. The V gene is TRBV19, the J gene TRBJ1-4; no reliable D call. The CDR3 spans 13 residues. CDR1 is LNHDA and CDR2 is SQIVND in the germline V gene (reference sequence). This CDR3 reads CASLERGLEKLFF. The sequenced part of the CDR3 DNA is TGTGCCAGCCTCGAACGGGGTCTAGAGAAA.

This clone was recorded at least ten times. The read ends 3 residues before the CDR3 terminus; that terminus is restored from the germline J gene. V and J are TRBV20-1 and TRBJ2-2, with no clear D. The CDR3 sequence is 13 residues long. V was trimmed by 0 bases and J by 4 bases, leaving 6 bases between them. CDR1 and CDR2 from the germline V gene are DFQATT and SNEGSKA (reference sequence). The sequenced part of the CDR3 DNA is TGCAGTGCTAGAGAGGCTAGCACCGGGGAG. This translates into CSAREASTGE. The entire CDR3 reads CSAREASTGELFF.

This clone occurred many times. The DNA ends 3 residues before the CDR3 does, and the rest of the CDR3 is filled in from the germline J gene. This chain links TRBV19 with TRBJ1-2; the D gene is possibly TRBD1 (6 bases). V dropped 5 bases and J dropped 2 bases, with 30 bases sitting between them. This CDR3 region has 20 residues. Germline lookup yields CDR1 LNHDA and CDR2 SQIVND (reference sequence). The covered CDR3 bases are TGTGCCAGTAGTTCCAGGAGATACACCCGGGACACCTACCCCAACTATGGC. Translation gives CASSSRRYTRDTYPNYG. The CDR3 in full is CASSSRRYTRDTYPNYGYTF.

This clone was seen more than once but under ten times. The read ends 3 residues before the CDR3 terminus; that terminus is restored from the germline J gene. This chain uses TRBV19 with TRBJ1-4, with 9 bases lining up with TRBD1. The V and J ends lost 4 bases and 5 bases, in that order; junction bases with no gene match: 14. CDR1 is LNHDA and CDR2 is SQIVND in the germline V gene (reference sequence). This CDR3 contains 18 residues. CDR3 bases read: TGTGCCAGTAGTACCACCCTACAGGGGGCGAGATACAATGAAAAA. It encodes CASSTTLQGARYNEK. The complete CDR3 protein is CASSTTLQGARYNEKLFF.

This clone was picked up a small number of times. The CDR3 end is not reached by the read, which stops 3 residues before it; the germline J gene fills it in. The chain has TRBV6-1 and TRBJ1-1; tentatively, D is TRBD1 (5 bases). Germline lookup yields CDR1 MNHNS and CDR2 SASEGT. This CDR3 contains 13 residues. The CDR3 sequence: CASSVATGGEAFF. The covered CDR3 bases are TGTGCCAGCAGTGTAGCTACAGGAGGAGAA.

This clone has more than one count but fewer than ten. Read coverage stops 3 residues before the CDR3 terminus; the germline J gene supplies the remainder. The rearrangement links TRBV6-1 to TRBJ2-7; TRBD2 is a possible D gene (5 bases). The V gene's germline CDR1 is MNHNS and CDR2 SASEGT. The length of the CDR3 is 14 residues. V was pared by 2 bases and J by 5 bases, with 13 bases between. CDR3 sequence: CASSEFLEGDEQYF. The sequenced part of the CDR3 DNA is TGTGCCAGCAGTGAATTTCTCGAGGGTGACGAG.

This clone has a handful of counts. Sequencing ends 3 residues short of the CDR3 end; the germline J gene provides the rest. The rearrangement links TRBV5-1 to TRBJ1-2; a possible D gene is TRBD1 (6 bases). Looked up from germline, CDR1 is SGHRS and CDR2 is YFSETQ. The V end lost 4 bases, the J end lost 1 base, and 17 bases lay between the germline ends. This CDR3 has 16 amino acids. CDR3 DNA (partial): TGCGCCAGCAGCGTGGAATCCCGAGGGGGTAACTATGGC. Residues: CASSVESRGGNYG. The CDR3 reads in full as CASSVESRGGNYGYTF.

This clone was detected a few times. CDR3 in amino acids: CASSGRGTGTWSEQYF. Partial CDR3 DNA: TGTGCCAGCTCAGGTCGAGGGACAGGGACATGGAGCGAG. V usage is TRBV18 and J usage is TRBJ2-7; 9 nucleotides align to TRBD1. The read falls 3 residues short of the CDR3 end, and the missing part is taken from the germline J gene. CDR3 length: 16 amino acids. Germline V gene sequence: CDR1 KGHSH, CDR2 LQKENI. Trimming took 5 bases from V and 6 from J; bases not matched to a gene: 14. Together with reference TRBV18 and TRBJ2-7, the CDR3 gives the full variable domain: NAGVMQNPRHLVRRRGQEARLRCSPMKGHSHVYWYRQLPEEGLKFMVYLQKENIIDESGMPKERFSAEFPKEGPSILRIQQVVRGDSAAYFCASSGRGTGTWSEQYFGPGTRLTVT.

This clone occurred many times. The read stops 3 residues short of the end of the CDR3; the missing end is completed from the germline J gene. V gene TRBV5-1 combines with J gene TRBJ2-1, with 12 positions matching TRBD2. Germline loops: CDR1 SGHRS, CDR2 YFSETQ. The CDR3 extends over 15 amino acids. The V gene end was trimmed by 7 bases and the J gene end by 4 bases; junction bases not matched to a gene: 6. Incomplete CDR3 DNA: TGCGCCAGCGCCCGACTAGCGGGGGATTACAATGAG. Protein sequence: CASARLAGDYNE. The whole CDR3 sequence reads CASARLAGDYNEQFF.

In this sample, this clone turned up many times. The DNA read from the CDR3 is TGTGCCAGCAGCTATACTCCTCGTTACGAG. Translated, it gives CASSYTPRYE. The entire CDR3 sequence reads CASSYTPRYEQYF. This chain joins TRBV7-3 and TRBJ2-7; unclear D gene. The read halts 3 residues ahead of the CDR3 end, with the missing end drawn from the germline J gene. V gave up 4 bases and J gave up 4 bases, with 11 bases separating them. This CDR3 has 13 residues. Germline V gene data show CDR1 as SGHTA and CDR2 as FQGTGA.

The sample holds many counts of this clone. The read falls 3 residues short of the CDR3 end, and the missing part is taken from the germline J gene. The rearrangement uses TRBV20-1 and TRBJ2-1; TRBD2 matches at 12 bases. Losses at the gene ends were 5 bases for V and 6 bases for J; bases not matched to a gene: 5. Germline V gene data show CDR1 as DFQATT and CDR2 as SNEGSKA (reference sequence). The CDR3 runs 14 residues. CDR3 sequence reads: CSALTSGGRNEQFF. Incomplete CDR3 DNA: TGCAGTGCTTTGACTAGCGGGGGACGCAATGAG.

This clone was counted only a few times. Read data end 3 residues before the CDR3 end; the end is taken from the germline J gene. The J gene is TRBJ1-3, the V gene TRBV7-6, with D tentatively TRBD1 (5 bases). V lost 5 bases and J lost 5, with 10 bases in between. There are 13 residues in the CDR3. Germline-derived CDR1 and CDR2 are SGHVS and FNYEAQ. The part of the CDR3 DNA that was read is TGTGCCAGCAGCAGCGGGGCTCGAAACACC. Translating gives CASSSGARNT. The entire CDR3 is CASSSGARNTIYF.

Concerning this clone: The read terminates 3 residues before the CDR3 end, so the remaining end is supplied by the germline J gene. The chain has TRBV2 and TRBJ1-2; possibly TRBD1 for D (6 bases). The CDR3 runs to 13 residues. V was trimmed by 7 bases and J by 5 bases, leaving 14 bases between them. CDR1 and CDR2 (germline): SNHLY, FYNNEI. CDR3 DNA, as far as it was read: TGTGCCAGCACCGGGGAGCAGGGGTATGGC. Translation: CASTGEQGYG. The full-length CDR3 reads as CASTGEQGYGYTF.

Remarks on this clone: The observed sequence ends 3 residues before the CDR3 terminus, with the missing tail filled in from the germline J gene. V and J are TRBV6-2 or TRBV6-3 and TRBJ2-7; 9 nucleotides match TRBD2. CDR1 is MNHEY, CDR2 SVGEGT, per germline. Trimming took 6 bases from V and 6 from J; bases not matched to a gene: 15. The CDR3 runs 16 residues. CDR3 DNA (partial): TGTGCCAGCAGCCGTCAGGGAGTAGCGGGGGTCGGCGAG. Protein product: CASSRQGVAGVGE. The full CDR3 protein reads CASSRQGVAGVGEQYF.

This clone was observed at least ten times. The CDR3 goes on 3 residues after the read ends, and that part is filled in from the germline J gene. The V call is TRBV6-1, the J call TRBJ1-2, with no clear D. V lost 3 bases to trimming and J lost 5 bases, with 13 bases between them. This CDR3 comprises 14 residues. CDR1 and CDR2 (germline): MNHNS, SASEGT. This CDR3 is CASSDGRLRYGYTF. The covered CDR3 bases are TGTGCCAGCAGTGATGGCAGGCTGCGTTATGGC.

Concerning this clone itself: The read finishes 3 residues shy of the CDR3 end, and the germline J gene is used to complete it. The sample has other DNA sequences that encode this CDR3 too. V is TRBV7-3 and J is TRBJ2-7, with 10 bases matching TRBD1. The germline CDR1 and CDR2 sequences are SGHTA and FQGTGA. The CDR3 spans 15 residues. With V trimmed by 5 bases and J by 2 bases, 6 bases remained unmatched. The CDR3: CASSLRQGATYEQYF. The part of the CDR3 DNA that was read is TGTGCCAGCAGCCTGCGACAGGGGGCAACCTACGAG.